A selection of T cell receptor beta chains follows, all from one sample in a study of cytotoxic CD8 clonotypes in ibrutinib-treated CLL. Here immunoSEQ multiplex PCR was the method, and the copy in TCRdb shows in-frame clones only, minus some. There are around 310,000 clones in the sample; around four fifths occur only once, and over 6.5% lies in the top ten. This material consisted of PBMCs, taken before ibrutinib treatment. The origin of the receptors is a human donor with chronic lymphocytic leukemia. Each CDR3 is given with its conserved first and last residue. The D gene is left open where the match is weak. Clone size is shown for a subset of rows, as once, few, many or a class of expanded clone.

j_call: TRBJ2-7; clone_size: .; d_call: .; v_call: TRBV11-2; cdr3_aa: CASSFTKTKQYF
j_call: TRBJ2-7; clone_size: few; d_call: .; v_call: TRBV6-5; cdr3_aa: CASSYSVRSYEQYF
j_call: TRBJ2-7; clone_size: .; d_call: .; v_call: TRBV7-8; cdr3_aa: CASSLAYSYEQYF
j_call: TRBJ1-1; clone_size: .; d_call: TRBD1; v_call: TRBV29-1; cdr3_aa: CSVPTGGSMNTEAFF
j_call: TRBJ1-2; clone_size: .; d_call: .; v_call: TRBV28; cdr3_aa: CASSSGVLHGYTF
j_call: TRBJ2-1; clone_size: .; d_call: .; v_call: TRBV30; cdr3_aa: CAWMRGVATYNEQFF
j_call: TRBJ2-2; clone_size: .; d_call: TRBD1; v_call: TRBV30; cdr3_aa: CAWSVRVGFRGTTGELFF
j_call: TRBJ1-3; clone_size: .; d_call: .; v_call: TRBV28; cdr3_aa: CASSLLASSSGNTIYF
j_call: TRBJ2-3; clone_size: .; d_call: .; v_call: TRBV4-1; cdr3_aa: CASSHSRGTDTQYF
j_call: TRBJ1-5; clone_size: few; d_call: .; v_call: TRBV27; cdr3_aa: CASSFRQGNQPQHF
j_call: TRBJ2-7; clone_size: .; d_call: TRBD2; v_call: TRBV27; cdr3_aa: CASSLTLPGLAGVEQYF
j_call: TRBJ1-1; clone_size: .; d_call: TRBD1; v_call: TRBV9; cdr3_aa: CASSVAGAGGLTEAFF
j_call: TRBJ2-5; clone_size: once; d_call: .; v_call: TRBV29-1; cdr3_aa: CSVGAGGQETQYF
j_call: TRBJ1-1; clone_size: once; d_call: .; v_call: TRBV20-1; cdr3_aa: CSAKGVVEAFF
j_call: TRBJ2-1; clone_size: few; d_call: TRBD2; v_call: TRBV15; cdr3_aa: CATSRDLAGGNNEQFF
j_call: TRBJ2-7; clone_size: .; d_call: TRBD2; v_call: TRBV7-6; cdr3_aa: CASSLAGGSEQYF
j_call: TRBJ2-7; clone_size: .; d_call: TRBD2; v_call: TRBV15; cdr3_aa: CATSRGMGLASYEQYF
j_call: TRBJ2-3; clone_size: .; d_call: .; v_call: TRBV7-2; cdr3_aa: CASSSRSGTGTDTQYF
j_call: TRBJ2-7; clone_size: once; d_call: .; v_call: TRBV2; cdr3_aa: CASSSGANYEQYF
j_call: TRBJ2-7; clone_size: .; d_call: .; v_call: TRBV18; cdr3_aa: CASSPKNGGSGYEQYF
j_call: TRBJ1-1; clone_size: once; d_call: .; v_call: TRBV27; cdr3_aa: CASSLWPRAGTEAFF
j_call: TRBJ1-1; clone_size: .; d_call: .; v_call: TRBV7-8; cdr3_aa: CASSLGIGGQGEAFF
j_call: TRBJ1-2; clone_size: .; d_call: .; v_call: TRBV1; cdr3_aa: CTSSQLGYTF
j_call: TRBJ2-7; clone_size: few; d_call: .; v_call: TRBV5-1; cdr3_aa: CASSSTSYEQYF
j_call: TRBJ2-1; clone_size: .; d_call: TRBD2; v_call: TRBV5-4; cdr3_aa: CASSVGLAGGNGEQFF
j_call: TRBJ2-1; clone_size: few; d_call: .; v_call: TRBV14; cdr3_aa: CASSQLPGLSSRGSYNEQFF
j_call: TRBJ1-1; clone_size: .; d_call: .; v_call: TRBV6-6; cdr3_aa: CASRQLNTEAFF
j_call: TRBJ2-2; clone_size: .; d_call: .; v_call: TRBV2; cdr3_aa: CASSGDWDGTGELFF
j_call: TRBJ1-2; clone_size: .; d_call: .; v_call: TRBV6-5; cdr3_aa: CASSYFDNYGYTF
j_call: TRBJ2-2; clone_size: once; d_call: .; v_call: TRBV15; cdr3_aa: CATSRDRGIGELFF
j_call: TRBJ2-7; clone_size: .; d_call: TRBD2; v_call: TRBV6-5; cdr3_aa: CASSYSRVAGGYEQYF
j_call: TRBJ1-2; clone_size: .; d_call: .; v_call: TRBV5-4; cdr3_aa: CASSQMGHVGGYTF
j_call: TRBJ2-5; clone_size: once; d_call: .; v_call: TRBV4-1; cdr3_aa: CASSQGSTNQETQYF
j_call: .; clone_size: .; d_call: .; v_call: TRBV19; cdr3_aa: CASSNTWDTYEQYF
j_call: TRBJ1-5; clone_size: .; d_call: .; v_call: TRBV19; cdr3_aa: CASSIVQGRQPQHF
j_call: TRBJ2-1; clone_size: .; d_call: TRBD2; v_call: TRBV18; cdr3_aa: CASSPRTSENEQFF
j_call: TRBJ2-2; clone_size: few; d_call: TRBD1; v_call: TRBV28; cdr3_aa: CASSYRGTGELFF
j_call: TRBJ2-6; clone_size: .; d_call: .; v_call: TRBV5-4; cdr3_aa: CASSTGEVSGANVLTF
j_call: TRBJ2-3; clone_size: .; d_call: .; v_call: TRBV29-1; cdr3_aa: CSVFPTPRERGNTDTQYF
j_call: TRBJ1-1; clone_size: .; d_call: .; v_call: TRBV2; cdr3_aa: CASHGQLNTEAFF
j_call: TRBJ1-2; clone_size: .; d_call: .; v_call: TRBV7-9; cdr3_aa: CASSLGQAQYSGYTF
j_call: TRBJ2-1; clone_size: .; d_call: TRBD1; v_call: TRBV6-5; cdr3_aa: CASRRTGGHNEQFF
j_call: TRBJ2-1; clone_size: .; d_call: TRBD1; v_call: TRBV27; cdr3_aa: CASSLFGTGAYNEQFF
j_call: TRBJ2-1; clone_size: many; d_call: .; v_call: TRBV2; cdr3_aa: CASSSTGRAPINEQFF
j_call: TRBJ1-4; clone_size: few; d_call: .; v_call: TRBV6-6; cdr3_aa: CASSYSGVKEKLFF
j_call: TRBJ2-5; clone_size: once; d_call: .; v_call: TRBV7-8; cdr3_aa: CASRRDQETQYF
j_call: TRBJ1-5; clone_size: .; d_call: .; v_call: TRBV9; cdr3_aa: CASSKTGAGNQPQHF
j_call: TRBJ2-1; clone_size: .; d_call: .; v_call: TRBV4-1; cdr3_aa: CASSDPEGRIGNEQFF
j_call: TRBJ2-7; clone_size: .; d_call: .; v_call: TRBV30; cdr3_aa: CAWSPSSREEQYF
j_call: TRBJ2-7; clone_size: .; d_call: .; v_call: TRBV12-5; cdr3_aa: CASGFNQNSGIYEQYF
j_call: TRBJ2-1; clone_size: .; d_call: .; v_call: TRBV29-1; cdr3_aa: CSVEMAAVSYNEQFF
j_call: TRBJ2-3; clone_size: .; d_call: TRBD2; v_call: TRBV9; cdr3_aa: CASSSHSGRGVDTQYF
j_call: TRBJ2-3; clone_size: .; d_call: .; v_call: TRBV5-1; cdr3_aa: CASSSTDTQYF
j_call: TRBJ1-1; clone_size: .; d_call: TRBD1; v_call: TRBV27; cdr3_aa: CASSLWTGGSGTEAFF